The 23 T cell receptor beta chains below were found in one sample sequenced in a study of blood T cell repertoires in COVID-19. The repertoire was sequenced with immunoSEQ multiplex PCR; TCRdb's copy has only in-frame clones and lacks some. The data hold hundreds of thousands of clones, with 86% observed a single time. The sample taken for sequencing was peripheral blood. The receptors originated from a woman of 80 years or more with COVID-19, enrolled during active disease.

The chain has TRBV7-8 and TRBJ1-5; D gene unclear. The CDR3 consists of 15 residues. Germline loops: CDR1 SGHVS, CDR2 FQNEAQ. Trimming took 1 base from V and 0 from J, leaving 7 bases between them. The CDR3 sequence is CASSLEAGSNQPQHF. In DNA form, the CDR3 reads TGTGCCAGCAGCTTAGAAGCAGGTAGCAATCAGCCCCAGCATTTT.

This clone was detected only a few times. The V call is TRBV5-1, the J call TRBJ2-5; D ambiguous. The CDR3 extends over 12 amino acids. V lost 4 bases and J 5 bases, leaving 9 bases between the germline ends. Germline lookup yields CDR1 SGHRS and CDR2 YFSETQ. The CDR3, as DNA: TGCGCCAGCAGCCCACCGAGTGAGACCCAGTACTTC. Protein: CASSPPSETQYF.

This clone turned up a few times. This chain uses TRBV27 with TRBJ2-1; a weak D match, TRBD1 (5 bases). The V and J ends lost 4 bases and 12 bases respectively, with 19 bases between them. CDR3 size: 14 residues. The germline gives CDR1 MNHEY, CDR2 SMNVEV (reference sequence). The CDR3 is CASSSPIGQMGQFF. Written as DNA, the CDR3 is TGTGCCAGCAGTTCGCCGATAGGACAAATGGGGCAGTTCTTC.

The chain has TRBV6-1 and TRBJ1-2; 11 nucleotides line up with TRBD1. J lost 0 bases, V lost 4 bases, and 10 bases had no gene match. The CDR3 covers 18 residues. Germline CDR1 is MNHNS and CDR2 is SASEGT. The CDR3 sequence: CASSGLPGQGGSNYGYTF. DNA for the CDR3: TGTGCCAGCAGTGGGCTACCGGGACAGGGGGGCTCTAACTATGGCTACACCTTC.

The chain couples TRBV3-1 (or the pseudogene TRBV3-2) to TRBJ1-4; no definite D call. CDR1 is LGHDT, CDR2 YNNKEL, per germline (reference sequence). The CDR3 is 15 amino acids. V was clipped by 4 bases and J by 5 bases, with 14 bases between them. CDR3 sequence: CASSPLRRANEKLFF. The CDR3, as DNA: TGTGCCAGCAGCCCCCTTAGGCGAGCGAATGAAAAACTGTTTTTT.

This clone was seen a handful of times. The gene calls are TRBV3-1 (or the pseudogene TRBV3-2) and TRBJ1-2, with 8 bases lining up with TRBD1. This CDR3 is built from 14 residues. V dropped 5 bases and J dropped 6; count of bases not matched to a gene: 8. Germline values: CDR1 LGHDT, CDR2 YNNKEL (reference sequence). The CDR3 DNA reads as TGTGCCAGCAGCGGTCCGGCAGGGGGCGATGGCTACACCTTC. Its protein product is CASSGPAGGDGYTF.

The chain links TRBV27 to TRBJ2-2, with D possibly being TRBD2 (6 bases). CDR3 length equals 16 residues. The germline V and J ends were trimmed by 0 bases and 0 bases, with 8 bases remaining between them. Germline V gene data show CDR1 as MNHEY and CDR2 as SMNVEV (reference sequence). In nucleotides, the CDR3 is TGTGCCAGCAGTTTATCACGGGGGTCGAACACCGGGGAGCTGTTTTTT. It translates to CASSLSRGSNTGELFF.

This chain uses TRBV28 with TRBJ2-5, with 8 bases aligning to TRBD2. CDR1 is MDHEN and CDR2 is SYDVKM in the germline V gene. The CDR3 consists of 14 residues. The junction had 9 bases not matched to a gene; V was cut back by 6 bases and J by 6 bases. CDR3 in DNA: TGTGCCAGCAGGAAAACGGGAGGGGGAAAGACCCAGTACTTC. As protein: CASRKTGGGKTQYF.

This chain joins TRBV7-9 and TRBJ1-1; D ambiguous. Germline V gene lookup returns CDR1 SEHNR and CDR2 FQNEAQ (reference sequence). This CDR3 has 10 amino acids. The V end was cut by 5 bases, the J end by 7 bases, with 5 bases between. In nucleotides, the CDR3 is TGTGCCAGCAGCGGCTTTGAAGCTTTCTTT. Translated: CASSGFEAFF.

The rearrangement links TRBV3-1 (or the pseudogene TRBV3-2) to TRBJ1-5, with 8 nucleotides matching TRBD1. The germline V gene encodes CDR1 LGHDT and CDR2 YNNKEL (reference sequence). The length of the CDR3 is 14 residues. Trimming cost V 2 bases and J 5 bases; bases outside gene matches: 2. The DNA of the CDR3 is TGTGCCAGCAGCCAACACAGGGGGGATCAGCCCCAGCATTTT. Its protein is CASSQHRGDQPQHF.

The V call is TRBV19, the J call TRBJ1-1, with 7 nucleotides matching TRBD1. Losses at the gene ends were 3 bases for V and 8 bases for J; bases not matched to a gene: 6. The CDR3 length is 13 residues. Per germline, CDR1 LNHDA and CDR2 SQIVND (reference sequence). CDR3 in DNA: TGTGCCAGTAGTATTCGGGGGACAGTAGAAGCTTTCTTT. This sequence encodes CASSIRGTVEAFF.

This chain connects TRBV24-1 to TRBJ1-4, with 10 bases aligning to TRBD1. CDR1 and CDR2 from the germline V gene are KGHDR and SFDVKD. J was trimmed by 5 bases and V by 3 bases; bases with no gene match: 5. The CDR3 runs to 16 residues. CDR3 bases: TGTGCCACCAGTGATCCCCGGGACAGGGGAAATGAAAAACTGTTTTTT. This gives the protein CATSDPRDRGNEKLFF.

This clone came up a few times. The chain joins TRBV4-1 to TRBJ2-5; 10 bases line up with TRBD2. Germline V lookup: CDR1 MGHRA, CDR2 YSYEKL. CDR3 size: 14 residues. Losses at the gene ends were 2 bases for V and 4 bases for J; bases not matched to a gene: 1. The CDR3 spells CASSQLAGVETQYF. The DNA for the CDR3 is TGCGCCAGCAGCCAACTAGCGGGGGTAGAGACCCAGTACTTC.

This clone appeared a single time. The chain recombines TRBV27 with TRBJ2-7; possible D gene TRBD1, 6 bases. Trimming removed 5 bases from V and 0 bases from J, with 14 bases in between. Germline V gene sequence: CDR1 MNHEY, CDR2 SMNVEV (reference sequence). This CDR3 has 15 amino acids. Written as DNA, the CDR3 is TGTGCCAGCAGTCCACAGGGTTTCGGCTCCTACGAGCAGTACGTC. Its protein is CASSPQGFGSYEQYV.

This rearrangement joins TRBV6-1 to TRBJ1-2; D perhaps matches TRBD1 (5 bases). From germline, CDR1 is MNHNS and CDR2 SASEGT. The V gene lost 0 bases and the J gene lost 4 bases, with 9 bases spanning the gap. The CDR3 is 14 residues long. The DNA of the CDR3 is TGTGCCAGCAGTGAAGCTGGGGCACCCTATGGCTACACCTTC. Encoded protein: CASSEAGAPYGYTF.

The chain links TRBV7-9 to TRBJ2-7, with D perhaps matching TRBD2 (6 bases). This CDR3 spans 13 amino acids. V lost 5 bases and J 3 bases, leaving 11 bases between the germline ends. Germline-derived CDR1 and CDR2 are SEHNR and FQNEAQ (reference sequence). As DNA, the CDR3 is TGTGCCAGCAGCCGCAGGGAGGACTACGAGCAGTACTTC. Residues: CASSRREDYEQYF.

V and J are TRBV19 and TRBJ1-1, with D hard to call. The CDR3 runs to 13 residues. Trimming took 0 bases from V and 6 from J, leaving 8 bases between them. CDR1 and CDR2 from the germline V gene are LNHDA and SQIVND (reference sequence). In DNA, the CDR3 is TGTGCCAGTAGTATAGATGATCTAGCTGAAGCTTTCTTT. It yields the protein CASSIDDLAEAFF.

J is TRBJ2-1 and V is TRBV5-1; a possible D gene is TRBD1 (5 bases). The V gene's germline CDR1 is SGHRS and CDR2 YFSETQ. V was pared by 2 bases and J by 2 bases, with 11 bases between. This CDR3 is 15 amino acids long. The CDR3 DNA reads TGCGCCAGCAGCTTCGAAGGGGCCCCCTACAATGAGCAGTTCTTC. Amino acids: CASSFEGAPYNEQFF.

The chain couples TRBV7-2 to TRBJ1-1, with TRBD1 as a possible D gene (5 bases). Germline V gene data show CDR1 as SGHTA and CDR2 as FQGNSA. The CDR3 has 13 amino acids. V shed 3 bases and J shed 4 bases, with 9 bases lying between them. CDR3 coding DNA: TGTGCCAGCAGCTTTTCTAGGGGCACTGAAGCTTTCTTT. Protein: CASSFSRGTEAFF.

The chain employs TRBV4-3 and TRBJ1-1, with a weak D call TRBD1 (5 bases). Germline V gives CDR1 LGHNA, CDR2 YSLEER. V was pared by 0 bases and J by 4 bases, with 9 bases between. This CDR3 is 14 amino acids long. The CDR3: CASSQESRVTEAFF. The CDR3 coding sequence is TGCGCCAGCAGCCAAGAAAGCAGGGTCACTGAAGCTTTCTTT.

V usage is TRBV10-3 and J usage is TRBJ1-1; the D gene is possibly TRBD1 (5 bases). The germline gives CDR1 ENHRY, CDR2 SYGVKD. This CDR3 region has 14 residues. V lost 8 bases and J lost 0, with 13 bases in between. This CDR3 is CAIGAEVMNTEAFF. CDR3 nucleotide sequence: TGTGCCATCGGGGCCGAGGTAATGAACACTGAAGCTTTCTTT.

The chain employs TRBV9 and TRBJ1-4; TRBD1 matches 7 bases. Germline CDR1 is SGDLS and CDR2 is YYNGEE. V shed 4 bases, J shed 4 bases, and the junction held 4 bases outside the gene matches. The CDR3 is 14 amino acids. The chain's CDR3 is CASSSAGGNEKLFF. CDR3 in DNA: TGTGCCAGCAGCTCGGCAGGGGGTAATGAAAAACTGTTTTTT.

The chain uses TRBV6-4 and TRBJ2-7; TRBD1 agrees at 8 bases. Trimming cost V 0 bases and J 3 bases; bases outside gene matches: 7. The CDR3 is made up of 16 amino acids. Per germline, CDR1 MRHNA and CDR2 SNTAGT. For the CDR3, the DNA is TGTGCCAGCAGTGACTCCGGGACAGGAGACCGCTACGAGCAGTACGTC. It translates to CASSDSGTGDRYEQYV.